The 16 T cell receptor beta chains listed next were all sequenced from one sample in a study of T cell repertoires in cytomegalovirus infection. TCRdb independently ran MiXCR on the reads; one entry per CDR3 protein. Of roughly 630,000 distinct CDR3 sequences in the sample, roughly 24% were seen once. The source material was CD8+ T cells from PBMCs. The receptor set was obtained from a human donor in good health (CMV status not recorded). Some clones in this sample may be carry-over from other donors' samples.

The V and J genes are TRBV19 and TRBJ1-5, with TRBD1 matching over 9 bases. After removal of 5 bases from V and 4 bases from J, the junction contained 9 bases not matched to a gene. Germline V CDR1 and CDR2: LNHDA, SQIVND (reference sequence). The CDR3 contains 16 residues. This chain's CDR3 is CASSHLGTGLNQPQHF. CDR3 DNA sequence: TGTGCCAGTAGTCACTTGGGGACAGGGCTGAATCAGCCCCAGCATTTT.

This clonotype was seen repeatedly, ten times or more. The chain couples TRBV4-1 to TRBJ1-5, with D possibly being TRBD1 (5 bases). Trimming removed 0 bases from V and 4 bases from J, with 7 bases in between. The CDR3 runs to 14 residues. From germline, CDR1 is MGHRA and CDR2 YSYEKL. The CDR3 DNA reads TGCGCCAGCAGCCAAGAGGGGGGAAATCAGCCCCAGCATTTT. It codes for CASSQEGGNQPQHF.

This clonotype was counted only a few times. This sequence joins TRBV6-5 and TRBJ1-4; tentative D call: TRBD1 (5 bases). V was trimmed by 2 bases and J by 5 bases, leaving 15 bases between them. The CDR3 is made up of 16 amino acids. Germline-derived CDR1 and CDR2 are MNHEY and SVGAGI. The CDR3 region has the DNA TGTGCCAGCAGTTACGAGCCCGACAGCCCGAATGAAAAACTGTTTTTT. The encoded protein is CASSYEPDSPNEKLFF.

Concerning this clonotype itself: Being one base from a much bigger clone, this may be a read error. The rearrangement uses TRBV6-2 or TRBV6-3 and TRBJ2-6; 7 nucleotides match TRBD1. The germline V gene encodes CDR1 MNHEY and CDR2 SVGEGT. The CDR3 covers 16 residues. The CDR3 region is CASNWDSISGTNVLTF. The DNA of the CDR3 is TGTGCCAGCAATTGGGACAGCATTTCTGGGACCAACGTCCTGACTTTC.

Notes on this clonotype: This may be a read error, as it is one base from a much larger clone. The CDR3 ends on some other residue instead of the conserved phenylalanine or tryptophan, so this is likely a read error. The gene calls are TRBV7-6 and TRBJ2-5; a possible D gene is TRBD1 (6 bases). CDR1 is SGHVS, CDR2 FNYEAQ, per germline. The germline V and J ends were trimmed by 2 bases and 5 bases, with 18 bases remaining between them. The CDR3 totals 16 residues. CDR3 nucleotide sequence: TGTGCCAGCAGCTTACCTTTAAGGGACATTGACGAGACCCAGTACTCC. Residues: CASSLPLRDIDETQYS.

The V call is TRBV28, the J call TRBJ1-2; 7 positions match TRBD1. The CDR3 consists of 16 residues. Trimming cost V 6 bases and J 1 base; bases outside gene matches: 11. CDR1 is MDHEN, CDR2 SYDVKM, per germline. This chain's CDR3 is CASSHLQGLDNYGYTF. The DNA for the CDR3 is TGTGCCAGCAGCCACCTACAGGGGCTTGATAACTATGGCTACACCTTC.

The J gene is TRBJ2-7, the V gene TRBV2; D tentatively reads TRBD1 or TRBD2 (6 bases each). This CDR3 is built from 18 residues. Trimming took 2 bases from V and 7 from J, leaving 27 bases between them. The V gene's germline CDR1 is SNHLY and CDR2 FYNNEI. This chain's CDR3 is CASSERGLAGHKKGEQYF. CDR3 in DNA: TGTGCCAGCAGTGAAAGGGGCCTCGCGGGACACAAGAAGGGGGAGCAGTACTTC.

The CDR3: CASSHLEWSAEAFF. CDR3 DNA: TGTGCCAGCAGCCACTTAGAATGGTCTGCTGAAGCTTTCTTT. This chain joins TRBV28 and TRBJ1-1; D not resolved. The CDR3 has 14 amino acids. Germline loops: CDR1 MDHEN, CDR2 SYDVKM. V lost 6 bases and J 6 bases, leaving 17 bases between the germline ends.

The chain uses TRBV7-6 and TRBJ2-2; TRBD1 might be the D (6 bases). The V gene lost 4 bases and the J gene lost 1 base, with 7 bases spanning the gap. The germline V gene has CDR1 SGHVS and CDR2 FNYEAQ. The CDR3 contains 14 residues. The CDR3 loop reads CASSWDKNTGELFF. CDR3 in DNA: TGTGCCAGCAGCTGGGACAAGAACACCGGGGAGCTGTTTTTT.

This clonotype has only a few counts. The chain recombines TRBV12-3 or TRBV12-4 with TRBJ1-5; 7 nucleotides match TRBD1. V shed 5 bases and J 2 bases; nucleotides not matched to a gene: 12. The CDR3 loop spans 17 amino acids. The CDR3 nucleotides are TGTGCCAGCAGTCGGACAGGCCACGGGATCGGCAATCAGCCCCAGCATTTT. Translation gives CASSRTGHGIGNQPQHF.

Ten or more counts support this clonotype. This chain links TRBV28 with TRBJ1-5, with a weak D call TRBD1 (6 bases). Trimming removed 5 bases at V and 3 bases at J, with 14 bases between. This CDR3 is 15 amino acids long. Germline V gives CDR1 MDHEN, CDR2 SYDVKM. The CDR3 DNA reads TGTGCCAGCAGTCCGCTAACAGGGATCAATCAGCCCCAGCATTTT. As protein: CASSPLTGINQPQHF.

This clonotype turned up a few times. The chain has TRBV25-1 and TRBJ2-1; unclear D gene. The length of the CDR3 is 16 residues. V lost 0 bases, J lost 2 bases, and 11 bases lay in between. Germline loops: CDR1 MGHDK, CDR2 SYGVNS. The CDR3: CASSEYIGEAYNEQFF. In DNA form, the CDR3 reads TGTGCCAGCAGTGAATATATAGGAGAGGCCTACAATGAGCAGTTCTTC. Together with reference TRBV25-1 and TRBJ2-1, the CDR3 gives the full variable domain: EADIYQTPRYLVIGTGKKITLECSQTMGHDKMYWYQQDPGMELHLIHYSYGVNSTEKGDLSSESTVSRIRTEHFPLTLESARPSHTSQYLCASSEYIGEAYNEQFFGPGTRLTVL.

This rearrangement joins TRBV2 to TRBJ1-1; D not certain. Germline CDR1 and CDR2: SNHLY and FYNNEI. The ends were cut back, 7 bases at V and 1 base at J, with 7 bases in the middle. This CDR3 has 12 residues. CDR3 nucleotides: TGTGCCAGCATGTTTTGGAACACTGAAGCTTTCTTT. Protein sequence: CASMFWNTEAFF.

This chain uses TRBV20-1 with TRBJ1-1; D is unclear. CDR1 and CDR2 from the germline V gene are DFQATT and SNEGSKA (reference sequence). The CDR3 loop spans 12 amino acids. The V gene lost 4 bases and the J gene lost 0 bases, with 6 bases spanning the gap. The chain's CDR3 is CSANGLNTEAFF. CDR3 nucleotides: TGCAGTGCTAATGGGTTGAACACTGAAGCTTTCTTT.

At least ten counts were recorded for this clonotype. CDR3 nucleotide sequence: TGTGCCAGCAGTACTCGACAGGGGCTACTCTATGGCTACACCTTC. This encodes CASSTRQGLLYGYTF. V is TRBV28 and J is TRBJ1-2; 8 bases agree with TRBD1. In germline, CDR1 is MDHEN, CDR2 SYDVKM. The J segment lost 4 bases and the V segment lost 5 bases, leaving 9 bases of the junction unmatched. The CDR3 is 15 residues long.

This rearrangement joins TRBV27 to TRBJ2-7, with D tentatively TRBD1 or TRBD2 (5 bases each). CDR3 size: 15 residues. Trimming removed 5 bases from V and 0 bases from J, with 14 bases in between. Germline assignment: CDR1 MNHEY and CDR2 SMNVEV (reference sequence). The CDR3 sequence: CASSPRGTSSYEQYV. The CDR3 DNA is TGTGCCAGCAGTCCCCGGGGCACCAGCTCCTACGAGCAGTACGTC.